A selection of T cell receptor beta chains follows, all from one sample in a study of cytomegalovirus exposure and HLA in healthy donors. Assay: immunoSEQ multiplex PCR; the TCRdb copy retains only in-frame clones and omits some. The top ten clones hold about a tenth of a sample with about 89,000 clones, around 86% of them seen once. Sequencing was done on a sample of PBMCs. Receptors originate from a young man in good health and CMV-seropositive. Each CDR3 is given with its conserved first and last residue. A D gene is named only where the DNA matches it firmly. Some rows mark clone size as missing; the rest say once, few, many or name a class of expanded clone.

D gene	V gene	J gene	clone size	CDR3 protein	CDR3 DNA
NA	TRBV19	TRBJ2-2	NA	CASVRVNTGELFF	TGTGCCTCGGTACGGGTCAACACCGGGGAGCTGTTTTTT
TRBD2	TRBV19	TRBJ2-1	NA	CASSPPLAGGGSYNEQFF	TGTGCCAGTAGTCCCCCCCTAGCGGGAGGGGGTTCCTACAATGAGCAGTTCTTC
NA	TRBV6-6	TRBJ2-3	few	CASSYSDTTDTQYF	TGTGCCAGCAGTTACTCGGACACCACAGATACGCAGTATTTT
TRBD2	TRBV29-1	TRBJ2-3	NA	CSVPLLLAGDGTDTQYF	TGCAGCGTCCCCCTCCTACTAGCGGGAGATGGTACAGATACGCAGTATTTT
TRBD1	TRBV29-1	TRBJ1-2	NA	CSVLGQENYGYTF	TGCAGCGTGCTGGGACAGGAGAACTATGGCTACACCTTC
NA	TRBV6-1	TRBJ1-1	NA	CASRSQAWDTEAFF	TGTGCCAGCAGGTCCCAGGCGTGGGACACTGAAGCTTTCTTT
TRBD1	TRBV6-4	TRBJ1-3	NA	CASSDSPDRDSLDSGNTIYF	TGTGCCAGCAGTGACTCCCCCGACCGGGACAGCCTTGACTCTGGAAACACCATATATTTT
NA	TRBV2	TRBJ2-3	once	CASRTSGQGFVLYF	TGTGCCAGCAGAACGTCGGGTCAGGGTTTCGTGCTGTATTTT
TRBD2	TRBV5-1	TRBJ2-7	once	CASSAGGLATSYEQYF	TGCGCCAGCAGCGCAGGCGGACTAGCGACCTCCTACGAGCAGTACTTC
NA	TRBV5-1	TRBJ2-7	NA	CASSLDGGAIYEQYF	TGCGCCAGCAGCTTGGATGGAGGGGCGATCTACGAGCAGTACTTC
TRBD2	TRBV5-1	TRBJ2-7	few	CASRPTSGTYEQYF	TGCGCCAGCAGACCGACTAGCGGTACCTACGAGCAGTACTTC
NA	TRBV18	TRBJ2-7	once	CASSPPGGQTYEQYF	TGTGCCAGCTCACCACCGGGGGGACAGACCTACGAGCAGTACTTC
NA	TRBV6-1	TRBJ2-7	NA	CASSEGWGPATYEQYF	TGTGCCAGCAGTGAAGGGTGGGGCCCCGCCACCTACGAGCAGTACTTC
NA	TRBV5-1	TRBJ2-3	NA	CASSRDTDTQYF	TGCGCCAGCAGCCGGGACACAGATACGCAGTATTTT
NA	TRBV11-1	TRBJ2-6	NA	CASSFRRVSGANVLTF	TGTGCCAGCAGCTTTCGTCGGGTCTCTGGGGCCAACGTCCTGACTTTC
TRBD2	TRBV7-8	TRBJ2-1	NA	CASSPGLAGEMIFSNEQFF	TGTGCCAGCAGCCCAGGACTAGCGGGAGAGATGATTTTCAGCAATGAGCAGTTCTTC
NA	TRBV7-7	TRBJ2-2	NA	CASSLMAAGELFF	TGTGCTAGCAGCTTAATGGCGGCCGGGGAGCTGTTTTTT
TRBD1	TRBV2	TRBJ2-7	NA	CASNNGQGEEQYF	TGTGCCAGCAATAACGGACAGGGTGAGGAGCAGTACTTC
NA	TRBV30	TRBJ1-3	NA	CAWSVSSGNTIYF	TGTGCCTGGAGTGTTTCTTCTGGAAACACCATATATTTT
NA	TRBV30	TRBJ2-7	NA	CAWSVLSEQYF	TGTGCCTGGAGTGTACTGAGCGAGCAGTACTTC